This T cell receptor (beta chain) was sequenced in a study of shared clonotypes between healthy human individuals. Overall study context: The composition of the donors was two women and three men aged 18 to 49. Study observations and caveats: In contrast to clonotypes shared by all four donors, non-shared clonotypes had lower generation probabilities.

This CDR3 contains 13 residues. V lost 2 bases, J lost 6 bases, and 8 bases lay in between. CDR1 and CDR2 (germline): ENHRY, SYGVKD. In the authors' workflow: Without quality scores, immunoSEQ junctional reads could not be filtered like full-length reads. Produced via immunoSEQ multiplex PCR; TCRdb's table is partial and in-frame only. From that table come the V and J calls and clone size; the DNA was used to work out D and trimming. The repertoire holds more than 2,000,000 clones, with just over 90% as singletons. Details on this clone: Its target is not known.

This sequence was found in a man in his late teens or twenties in good health. The chain couples TRBV10-3 to TRBJ1-5; possible D gene TRBD1, 6 bases. The sequencing input was naive CD4+ T cells sorted from blood. The subset is: CD45RA+ positively selected. The CDR3 DNA follows: TGTGCCATCAGTGAGACGGGGGCTCAGCCCCAGCATTTT. It translates to CAISETGAQPQHF.